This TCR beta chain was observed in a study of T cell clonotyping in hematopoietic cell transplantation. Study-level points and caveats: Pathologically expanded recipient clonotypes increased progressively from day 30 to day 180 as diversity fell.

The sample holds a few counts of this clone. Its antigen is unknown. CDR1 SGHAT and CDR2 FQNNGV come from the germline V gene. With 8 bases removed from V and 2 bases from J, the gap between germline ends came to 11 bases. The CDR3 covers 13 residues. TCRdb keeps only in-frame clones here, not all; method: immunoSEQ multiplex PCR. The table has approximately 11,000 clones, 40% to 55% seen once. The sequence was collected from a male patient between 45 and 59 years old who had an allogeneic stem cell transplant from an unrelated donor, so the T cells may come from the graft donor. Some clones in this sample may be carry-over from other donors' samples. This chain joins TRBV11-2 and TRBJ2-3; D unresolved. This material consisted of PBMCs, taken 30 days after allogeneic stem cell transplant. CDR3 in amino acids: CASSPEPTDTQYF. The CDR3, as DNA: TGTGCCAGCTCCCCCGAACCCACAGATACGCAGTATTTT.